This T cell receptor beta chain was recovered during a study of glioma-infiltrating T cells after dendritic cell vaccination. Background on the study: Between about 2002 and 2013, patients got autologous tumor lysate-pulsed dendritic cell vaccines.

Only in-frame clones appear in the TCRdb table, and some are missing; sequencing was by immunoSEQ multiplex PCR. The sample lists about 65,000 clones, approximately 89% occurring once. The CDR3 totals 14 residues. In germline, CDR1 is ENHRY, CDR2 SYGVKD. Regarding time point: after dendritic cell vaccination, including at tumor progression/relapse. Concerning this clone itself: One end of the junction fails to match germline, which may point to a read error.

The genes are TRBV10-3 and TRBJ1-1; D perhaps matches TRBD1 (6 bases). The specimen comprised blood, sampled after dendritic cell vaccination. This TCR came from a human donor with glioblastoma. Written as DNA, the CDR3 is TGTGCCATCAGTGAGTCTAGGGGGAACCCTGAAGCTTTCTTT. Amino acids: CAISESRGNPEAFF.